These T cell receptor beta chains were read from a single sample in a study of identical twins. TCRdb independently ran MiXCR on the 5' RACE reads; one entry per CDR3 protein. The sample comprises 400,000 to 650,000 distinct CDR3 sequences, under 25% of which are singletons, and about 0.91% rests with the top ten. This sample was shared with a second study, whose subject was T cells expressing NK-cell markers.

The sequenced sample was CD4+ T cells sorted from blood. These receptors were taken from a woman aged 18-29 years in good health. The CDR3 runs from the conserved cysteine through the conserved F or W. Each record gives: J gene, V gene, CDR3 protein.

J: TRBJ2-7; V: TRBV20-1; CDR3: CSAQGSFGEIYEQYF
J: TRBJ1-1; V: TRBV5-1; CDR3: CASSPGTSTEAFF
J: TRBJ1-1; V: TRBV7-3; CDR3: CASSLYRENTEAFF
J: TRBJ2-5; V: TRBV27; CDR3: CASSARTSGRETQYF
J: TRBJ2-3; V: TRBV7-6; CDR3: CASSLQEGGAHTQYF
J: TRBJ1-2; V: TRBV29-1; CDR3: CSVEGLGSNYGYTF
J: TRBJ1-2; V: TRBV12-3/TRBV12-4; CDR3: CASSLSRDFHTF
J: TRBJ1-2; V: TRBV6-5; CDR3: CASSYSGLLTNYGYTF
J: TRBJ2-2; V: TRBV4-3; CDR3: CASSQDPLLAGGPGELFF
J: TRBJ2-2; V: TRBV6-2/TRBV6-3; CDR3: CASSPAWGALKISTNTGELFF
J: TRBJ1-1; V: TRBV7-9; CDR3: CASSSPGGTSRLEAFF
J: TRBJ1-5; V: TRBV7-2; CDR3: CASSLVAVNQPQHF
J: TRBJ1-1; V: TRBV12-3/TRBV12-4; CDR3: CASSLSQGLVTEAFF
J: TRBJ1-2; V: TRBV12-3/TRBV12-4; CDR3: CASSFNQGGRNGYTF
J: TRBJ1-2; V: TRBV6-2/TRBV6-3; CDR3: CASGAPEGRANYGYTF
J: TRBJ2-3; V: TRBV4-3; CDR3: CASSQRGGTDTQYF
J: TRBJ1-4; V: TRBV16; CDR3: CASSQVGTEPEKLFF
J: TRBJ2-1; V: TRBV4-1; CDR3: CASSQGTTPYNEQFF
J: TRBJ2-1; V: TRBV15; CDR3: CATLQASSYNEQFF
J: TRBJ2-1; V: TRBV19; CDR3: CASSATADNEQFF
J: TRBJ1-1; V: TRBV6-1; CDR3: CASWNRQNTEAFF
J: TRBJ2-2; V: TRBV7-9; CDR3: CASSLKGFGTGELFF
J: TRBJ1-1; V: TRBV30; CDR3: CAWSTGGTANTEAFF
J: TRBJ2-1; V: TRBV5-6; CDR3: CASSFRFSSGRENEQFF
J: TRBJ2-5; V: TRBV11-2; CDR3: CASSVLLAAAVGETQYF
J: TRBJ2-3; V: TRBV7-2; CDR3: CASSQVRGGTDTQYF
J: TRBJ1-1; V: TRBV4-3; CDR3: CASSQYQDRATEAFF
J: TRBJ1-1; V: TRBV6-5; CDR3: CASSYTLVRTEAFF
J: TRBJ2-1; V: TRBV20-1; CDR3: CSARDHSAGAYNEQFF